This entry features one T cell receptor beta chain sequence. The data derive from a study of blood T cell repertoires in COVID-19. Looking at the study overall: Spain, Italy and the United States supplied samples that represented acute and convalescent COVID-19. T cells, B-cell-depleted T cells, or PBMCs provided the cDNA or gDNA that served as material.

The length of the CDR3 is 16 residues. V shed 1 base, J shed 5 bases, and the junction held 7 bases outside the gene matches. In germline, CDR1 is SEHNR, CDR2 FQNEAQ (reference sequence). Authors' data handling: Quantification of nucleated cells was approximated via reference gene primer amplification. Only in-frame clones appear in the TCRdb table, and some are missing; sequencing was by immunoSEQ multiplex PCR. That table supplies the V and J calls and clone size; D and trimming were determined from the DNA. The sample yields approximately 17,000 clones, nearly 90% seen once. The sequenced material came from peripheral blood. The V and J genes are TRBV7-9 and TRBJ2-1; 8 nucleotides agree with TRBD2. The source is a human donor in a cohort sampled during active COVID-19. CDR3 region: CASSLGVGLAHNEQFF. The CDR3 DNA reads as TGTGCCAGCAGCTTAGGGGTAGGACTAGCCCACAATGAGCAGTTCTTC.